The text below deals with one T cell receptor beta chain. A few counts support this clone. The clone's antigen remains unknown. No base qualities exist here, and no much larger clone lies one base off it. Genomic DNA was extracted from sorted cells for sequencing of the TCRbeta CDR3 region. The immunoSEQ Assay was used for sequencing of TCRbeta CDR3 regions. Here the immuneACCESS table is served through TCRdb, limited to in-frame sequences with V and J called. Missing clones are a known gap in these copies; in checked studies unresolved V genes cover under half, and the rest lacks a known reason. The sample table contains more than 55,000 clones; only one count was recorded for approximately 79% of them. Together, the top ten hold roughly a tenth of the sample. Patients with a history of autoimmune disease or receiving systemic immunosuppression were excluded from the trial. Peripheral blood for TCR sequencing was drawn from every dose cohort at baseline, at cycle 4 day 1 and at cycle 7 day 1. Samples came from an open-label, multicenter, first-in-human phase I dose-escalation trial of ivuxolimab. Adults with locally advanced or metastatic melanoma, renal cell carcinoma, hepatocellular carcinoma or head and neck squamous cell carcinoma were enrolled in the trial. CD4+ and CD8+ T cells were sorted separately from peripheral blood before TCR sequencing.

The source of the sample is a study of OX40 agonist ivuxolimab in advanced cancers. Looking at the study overall: Ivuxolimab was an agonistic, fully human IgG2 monoclonal antibody directed against OX40 (CD134), a costimulatory receptor. Intravenous ivuxolimab was administered to patients every 2 weeks at six dose levels: 0.01, 0.1, 0.3, 1.5, 3 and 10 mg/kg. The monotherapy dose-escalation portion (N of about 47 patients) of the phase I ivuxolimab trial is reported in the paper. Patients were allowed to have had prior anti-PD-1, anti-PD-L1 or anti-CTLA-4 therapy, and around 43% of the dose-escalation patients had been treated with checkpoint inhibitors. The dose-escalation cohort was approximately 83% male with a mean age of 60 years, ranging from roughly 20 to 80. Peripheral TCRbeta sequencing was intended to test whether TCR sequence diversity was altered and clonal T-cell expansion was caused by ivuxolimab. Of the roughly 51 patients in dose escalation, approximately 20 had hepatocellular carcinoma, some 15 had melanoma, 9 had renal cell carcinoma and 9 had head and neck cancer. Three dose-escalation patients achieved partial responses, one with hepatocellular carcinoma and two with cutaneous melanoma.

Paper-wide results and their limitations: Low levels of normalized T-cell clonal expansion were also seen in some patients who did not respond. In the 0.1-3.0 mg/kg groups, partial responders were among the patients with the lowest normalized peripheral clonal expansion, particularly in CD8+ T cells. After ivuxolimab, CD8+ T cells had more expanded clones than CD4+ T cells on average. Which antigens the clonally expanded peripheral T cells were specific for was not determined. At doses of 0.1 to 3.0 mg/kg, clonal expansion of both CD4+ and CD8+ blood T cells was observed from baseline to week 6.

The germline V end is reduced by 5 bases and the J end by 5 bases; junction bases left unmatched: 7. The CDR3 contains 14 residues, cysteine and phenylalanine counted. Only the CDR3 DNA is retained, 42 bases long and in frame from the first base. CDR1 and CDR2 were assigned from the germline V gene as MDHEN and SYDVKM. Sequenced here: CD4+ or CD8+ T cells sorted from blood, sampled in a trial of the OX40 agonist ivuxolimab. This sequence was found in an adult with an advanced solid tumor such as melanoma, head and neck, liver or kidney cancer. Recombination joined TRBV28 with TRBJ2-7; TRBD1 matches 9 bases in the middle. CDR3 sequence: CASSAYRGRNEQYF. DNA sequence: TGTGCCAGCAGTGCGTACAGGGGGCGGAACGAGCAGTACTTC.